This is a list of T cell receptor beta chains from one sample in a study of cytomegalovirus exposure and HLA in healthy donors. The method was immunoSEQ multiplex PCR; TCRdb's version includes in-frame clones alone and lacks a portion of them. The sample shows under 200,000 clones, 81% of them seen only once. Sample: PBMCs. The receptors were sampled from a woman under 30 in good health and CMV-seropositive. The CDR3 runs from the conserved cysteine through the conserved F or W. A D gene is named only where the DNA matches it firmly. Rows may omit the clone size; those that give it use once, few, many or a size class.

D gene,J gene,V gene,clone size,CDR3 protein,CDR3 DNA
-,TRBJ1-4,TRBV15,once,CATSSGRGNEKLFF,TGTGCCACCAGCAGCGGTAGGGGGAATGAAAAACTGTTTTTT
-,TRBJ2-3,TRBV6-4,-,CASSGGGDTDTQYF,TGTGCCAGCAGTGGTGGCGGGGACACAGATACGCAGTATTTT
-,TRBJ1-1,TRBV6-6,-,CASSYGATEAFF,TGTGCCAGCAGTTACGGGGCCACTGAAGCTTTCTTT
TRBD2,TRBJ2-5,TRBV7-9,once,CASSPGLAGGPYF,TGTGCCAGCAGCCCCGGACTAGCGGGGGGGCCATACTTC
-,TRBJ2-7,TRBV6-1,-,CASRGSETYEQYF,TGTGCCAGCAGGGGGAGCGAAACCTACGAGCAGTACTTC
-,TRBJ1-1,TRBV11-2,once,CASSLDAGRTEAFF,TGTGCCAGCAGCTTAGATGCAGGGAGGACTGAAGCTTTCTTT
TRBD2,TRBJ2-3,TRBV5-1,-,CASSLLGTSRTDTQYF,TGCGCCAGCAGCTTACTCGGGACTAGTCGAACAGATACGCAGTATTTT
-,TRBJ1-4,TRBV7-9,-,CASSLGGDEKLFF,TGTGCCAGCAGCTTAGGGGGGGATGAAAAACTGTTTTTT
-,TRBJ2-1,TRBV7-9,-,CASREGGVRYNEQFF,TGTGCCAGCAGGGAAGGCGGGGTAAGGTACAATGAGCAGTTCTTC
-,TRBJ1-5,TRBV2,-,CASSGGGEGQPQHF,TGTGCCAGCAGCGGGGGGGGAGAGGGTCAGCCCCAGCATTTT
-,TRBJ1-2,TRBV7-9,-,CSSSLVRHGYTF,TGTTCCAGCAGCTTAGTGAGGCATGGCTACACCTTC
-,TRBJ2-7,TRBV7-2,-,CASSSVTGGSEQYF,TGTGCCAGCAGCTCCGTTACTGGCGGATCGGAGCAGTACTTC
-,TRBJ1-3,TRBV30,-,CASSGNTIYF,TGTGCCTCTTCTGGAAACACCATATATTTT
TRBD2,TRBJ2-7,TRBV11-2,-,CASSPPGASGGPSYEQYF,TGTGCCAGCAGCCCCCCCGGGGCTAGCGGGGGCCCATCCTACGAGCAGTACTTC
-,TRBJ1-1,TRBV6-4,-,CASSDSANTEAFF,TGTGCCAGCAGTGACTCGGCGAACACTGAAGCTTTCTTT
-,TRBJ1-1,TRBV2,-,CASTQDRNTEAFF,TGTGCCAGCACACAGGACCGAAACACTGAAGCCTTCTTT
-,TRBJ1-2,TRBV5-5,few,CASSQAGPTNYGYTF,TGTGCCAGCAGCCAGGCGGGCCCAACTAACTATGGCTACACCTTC
-,TRBJ2-2,TRBV2,-,CASNQGGVRELFF,TGTGCCAGCAATCAGGGGGGAGTTAGGGAGCTGTTTTTT
TRBD2,TRBJ2-5,TRBV7-9,-,CASSLTSGALQETQYF,TGTGCCAGCAGCTTGACTAGCGGGGCCCTCCAAGAGACCCAGTACTTC
-,TRBJ2-1,TRBV7-9,-,CSSSSTSKRHNEQFF,TGTTCCAGCAGCTCGACATCTAAACGGCACAATGAGCAGTTCTTC
-,TRBJ1-2,TRBV19,once,CASRPKGGLGDLGGYTF,TGTGCCAGTAGACCAAAGGGAGGTTTGGGTGACCTCGGTGGCTACACCTTC
TRBD1,TRBJ1-1,TRBV11-3,-,CASSLDGQGLANTEAFF,TGTGCCAGCAGCTTAGACGGACAGGGGCTAGCGAACACTGAAGCTTTCTTT
-,TRBJ1-1,TRBV29-1,few,CSVRQGDTEAFF,TGCAGCGTCCGACAAGGGGACACTGAAGCTTTCTTT
-,TRBJ2-5,TRBV5-1,-,CASSLDRFETQYF,TGCGCCAGCAGCTTGGACAGGTTTGAGACCCAGTACTTC
TRBD2,TRBJ2-3,TRBV6-5,-,CASSYGERGGTDTQYF,TGTGCCAGCAGTTACGGGGAGCGGGGGGGCACAGATACGCAGTATTTT
TRBD2,TRBJ2-1,TRBV27,-,CASSAAGRYNEQFF,TGTGCCAGCAGCGCAGCGGGGCGGTACAATGAGCAGTTCTTC
TRBD2,TRBJ2-3,TRBV5-1,-,CASGTGGDSDTQYF,TGCGCCAGCGGGACCGGGGGGGACTCAGATACGCAGTATTTT
TRBD2,TRBJ2-5,TRBV11-2,few,CASSLSGGGAWETQYF,TGTGCCAGCAGCCTTTCTGGCGGGGGGGCTTGGGAGACCCAGTACTTC
-,TRBJ1-2,TRBV7-5,once,CVRSLRPILVGYTF,TGTGTCAGAAGTCTCAGGCCGATCTTGGTTGGCTACACCTTC
-,TRBJ2-3,TRBV7-2,-,CASSLERDTQYF,TGTGCCAGCAGCTTAGAGAGGGATACGCAGTATTTT
-,TRBJ1-2,TRBV6-6,-,CASRGAQGYTF,TGTGCCAGCAGGGGGGCGCAGGGCTACACCTTC
TRBD1,TRBJ1-6,TRBV30,few,CAWSPWDSYNSPLHF,TGTGCCTGGAGTCCCTGGGACAGTTATAATTCACCCCTCCACTTT
TRBD1,TRBJ1-6,TRBV7-3,-,CASSPQGHNNSPLHF,TGTGCCAGCAGCCCACAGGGGCATAACAATTCACCCCTCCACTTT
-,TRBJ1-5,TRBV5-4,-,CASSLDGHSNQPQHF,TGTGCCAGCAGCCTGGACGGTCATAGCAATCAGCCCCAGCATTTT
TRBD1,TRBJ1-2,TRBV6-8,-,CASSYWTGRGYTF,TGTGCCAGCAGTTACTGGACAGGGCGGGGCTACACCTTC
TRBD2,TRBJ2-3,TRBV4-2,once,CASSPYMLAGGTDTQYF,TGTGCCAGCAGCCCTTACATGCTAGCGGGGGGAACAGATACGCAGTATTTT
TRBD1,TRBJ2-5,TRBV5-1,few,CASSLRQGETQYF,TGCGCCAGCAGCTTGCGACAGGGAGAGACCCAGTACTTC
TRBD2,TRBJ2-3,TRBV23-1,-,CASSHPGLAVTQYF,TGCGCCAGCAGTCACCCGGGACTAGCGGTTACGCAGTATTTT
TRBD1,TRBJ1-1,TRBV18,-,CASSSTGAHEAFF,TGTGCCAGCTCATCGACAGGGGCGCACGAAGCTTTCTTT
-,TRBJ2-5,TRBV6-1,-,CASSEAKTQYF,TGTGCCAGCAGTGAAGCTAAGACCCAGTACTTC
-,TRBJ2-4,TRBV5-1,-,CASSFGQRGIVQYF,TGCGCCAGCAGCTTCGGCCAAAGAGGAATCGTTCAGTACTTC
-,TRBJ1-2,TRBV19,-,CASRNGGGIRYGYTF,TGTGCCAGTCGTAACGGTGGGGGGATAAGATATGGCTACACCTTC